This T cell receptor (beta chain) came from a study of blood T cell repertoires in COVID-19. In the study overall: COVID-19 samples from acute and convalescent phases originated in the United States, Italy and Spain.

Germline V gives CDR1 LNHDA, CDR2 SQIVND (reference sequence). Unmatched junction bases numbered 7, after V lost 3 bases and J lost 8 bases. The CDR3 is 14 residues long. The method was immunoSEQ multiplex PCR; TCRdb's version includes in-frame clones alone and lacks a portion of them. The sample records about 140,000 clones, 75% to 90% being singletons. The chain has TRBV19 and TRBJ2-4; 7 bases align to TRBD1. The clonotype originates from a man between 60 and 75 years old with active or convalescent COVID-19. Sequencing was performed on peripheral blood. CDR3 coding DNA: TGTGCCAGTAGTATTACGGCCCAGGGGGACATTCAGTACTTC. Its translation is CASSITAQGDIQYF.